The 26 T cell receptor beta chains below were found in one sample sequenced in a study of glioma-infiltrating T cells. Using RNA template, CDR3s of TCR alpha and beta were amplified with iRepertoire arm-PCR. One entry per CDR3 protein, called by TCRdb with MiXCR from the multiplex PCR reads. The data show approximately 93,000 distinct CDR3 sequences, 35% to 45% seen once. Sequenced input: glioma tissue, nonneoplastic brain tissue, or PBMCs (not recorded which). All receptors come from a human donor with low-grade glioma or glioblastoma, undergoing nonglioma brain surgery, or in good health (not recorded which).

The rearrangement joins TRBV7-9 to TRBJ2-1, with 10 bases lining up with TRBD2. The V and J ends lost 2 bases and 8 bases, in that order; junction bases with no gene match: 12. The CDR3 extends over 17 amino acids. The germline gives CDR1 SEHNR, CDR2 FQNEAQ (reference sequence). CDR3 in DNA: TGTGCCAGCAGCTTATGGAGTAGCGGGAGGAATCAGGATGAGCAGTTCTTC. It codes for CASSLWSSGRNQDEQFF.

This chain links TRBV6-6 with TRBJ2-1; 8 positions agree with TRBD1. The CDR3 totals 17 residues. Germline assignment: CDR1 MNHNY and CDR2 SVGAGI (reference sequence). J gave up 8 bases and V 3 bases, and 15 bases lay outside the gene matches. CDR3 protein: CASSYLPGQDISYEQFF. The CDR3, as DNA: TGTGCCAGCAGTTATCTTCCGGGACAGGACATCTCCTATGAGCAGTTCTTC.

This clonotype occurred many times. V is TRBV28 and J is TRBJ1-5; a possible D gene is TRBD1 (5 bases). Germline V gene lookup returns CDR1 MDHEN and CDR2 SYDVKM. The CDR3 is 15 residues long. V shed 2 bases and J shed 5 bases, with 13 bases lying between them. CDR3 sequence: CASSLSGGGYQPQHF. CDR3 nucleotides: TGTGCCAGCAGTTTAAGCGGGGGGGGTTATCAGCCCCAGCATTTT.

This chain links TRBV20-1 with TRBJ2-7, with 11 bases fitting TRBD1. Unmatched junction bases numbered 6, after V lost 4 bases and J lost 1 base. Germline CDR1 reads DFQATT; CDR2 reads SNEGSKA (reference sequence). The CDR3 is 15 amino acids. Here the CDR3 DNA reads TGCAGTGCTATTGCCGGGACAGGGGGATCCTACGAGCAGTACTTC. This codes for CSAIAGTGGSYEQYF.

This clonotype came up many times. The V call is TRBV18, the J call TRBJ2-3; 9 bases are a match to TRBD2. This CDR3 contains 17 residues. Trimming took 1 base from V and 4 from J; bases not matched to a gene: 9. Per germline, CDR1 KGHSH and CDR2 LQKENI. The CDR3 sequence is CASSPLLSAGGSDTQYF. The CDR3 coding sequence is TGTGCCAGCTCACCACTCTTATCTGCGGGAGGGTCAGATACGCAGTATTTT.

In regard to this clonotype: A much larger clone is a single base away; this may be a read error. The chain links TRBV5-1 to TRBJ2-2; D might be TRBD1 (5 bases). Germline V lookup: CDR1 SGHRS, CDR2 YFSETQ. V was trimmed by 3 bases and J by 2 bases, leaving 8 bases between them. The CDR3 sequence is 14 residues long. CDR3 in DNA: TGCGCCAGCAGCTACGACAGTAACACCGGGGAGCTGTTTTTT. This translates into CASSYDSNTGELFF. The variable domain in full, with the rest retrieved from reference TRBV5-1 and TRBJ2-2, is KAGVTQTPRYLIKTRGQQVTLSCSPISGHRSVSWYQQTPGQGLQFLFEYFSETQRNKGNFPGRFSGRQFSNSRSEMNVSTLELGDSALYLCASSYDSNTGELFFGEGSRLTVL.

Remarks on this clonotype: Since a much larger clone is just one base distant, this may be a read error. The V call is TRBV2, the J call TRBJ2-1, with D possibly TRBD2 on 6 matching bases. This CDR3 has 15 amino acids. The germline CDR1 and CDR2 sequences are SNHLY and FYNNEI. V shed 6 bases and J shed 5 bases, with 17 bases lying between them. CDR3 region: CASRAGREADNEQFF. The CDR3 DNA follows: TGTGCCAGCAGAGCGGGCAGGGAGGCCGACAATGAGCAGTTCTTC.

V is TRBV5-6 and J is TRBJ2-1; D gene unclear. CDR1 is SGHDT, CDR2 YYEEEE, per germline. The CDR3 length is 13 residues. V was cut by 9 bases and J by 1 base, with 11 bases left in between. CDR3 bases: TGTGCCAAAACGTTCGGGTCCTACAATGAGCAGTTCTTC. This encodes CAKTFGSYNEQFF.

In this sample, this clonotype turned up many times. V is TRBV7-3 and J is TRBJ1-1; 9 bases agree with TRBD1. Looked up from germline, CDR1 is SGHTA and CDR2 is FQGTGA. Germline trimming cut 3 bases from V and 1 base from J; bases unmatched to any gene: 3. This CDR3 comprises 15 residues. CDR3 sequence (DNA): TGTGCCAGCAGCTTTGGGGGACAGGGGAACACTGAAGCTTTCTTT. Translation gives CASSFGGQGNTEAFF.

This clonotype was counted at least ten times. The J gene is TRBJ2-1, the V gene TRBV11-3; possibly TRBD2 for D (7 bases). This CDR3 is built from 15 residues. The ends were cut back, 5 bases at V and 6 bases at J, with 17 bases in the middle. Germline CDR1 SGHNT, CDR2 YENEEA. The CDR3 is CASSGGAHGGNEQFF. CDR3 DNA sequence: TGTGCCAGCAGCGGGGGGGCCCATGGGGGCAATGAGCAGTTCTTC.

There are many counts of this clonotype. The V and J genes are TRBV4-1 and TRBJ1-4; the D gene is possibly TRBD1 (5 bases). From germline, CDR1 is MGHRA and CDR2 YSYEKL. The CDR3 runs 16 residues. V was pared by 0 bases and J by 8 bases, with 16 bases between. CDR3 sequence: CASSQDGGGAGEKLFF. In nucleotides, the CDR3 is TGCGCCAGCAGCCAAGATGGGGGAGGCGCGGGGGAAAAACTGTTTTTT.

In its sample, this clonotype was seen many times. The chain links TRBV18 to TRBJ2-3, with D perhaps TRBD2 (5 bases). Trimming removed 4 bases at V and 1 base at J, with 9 bases between. Germline CDR1 and CDR2: KGHSH and LQKENI. This CDR3 contains 14 residues. DNA of the CDR3: TGTGCCAGCTCACAGAATAGCGGCACAGATACGCAGTATTTT. Translated: CASSQNSGTDTQYF.

Concerning this clonotype: One end of the junction fails to match germline, which may point to a read error. CDR3 loop: CIVEGQRGASYNEQFF. DNA of the CDR3: TGCATCGTTGAAGGTCAGCGGGGGGCCTCCTACAATGAGCAGTTCTTC. The rearrangement joins TRBV29-1 to TRBJ2-1, with 9 positions matching TRBD2. The CDR3 is 16 amino acids. CDR1 and CDR2 from the germline V gene are SQVTM and ANQGSEA.

As for this clonotype: One base away lies a much larger clone, so this may be a sequencing read error. The chain has TRBV4-1 and TRBJ2-1; possible D gene TRBD2, 6 bases. CDR3 length: 15 residues. CDR1 is MGHRA, CDR2 YSYEKL, per germline. The CDR3 DNA follows: TGCAGCGCCGCTCGGCGGGGATCAGCATCCTACGAGCAGTTCTTC. Translation: CSAARRGSASYEQFF.

This clonotype was detected many times. V gene TRBV11-2 combines with J gene TRBJ2-7; D tentatively reads TRBD1 or TRBD2 (6 bases each). The V and J ends lost 6 bases and 9 bases respectively, with 18 bases between them. CDR3 length equals 13 residues. Germline CDR1 SGHAT, CDR2 FQNNGV. CDR3 sequence (DNA): TGTGCCAGCAGAACCTTTTCGGGGGCTCGGCAGTACTTC. This gives the protein CASRTFSGARQYF.

By share, this clonotype ranks as large. The chain recombines TRBV27 with TRBJ2-1; D is unresolved. Germline lookup yields CDR1 MNHEY and CDR2 SMNVEV (reference sequence). This CDR3 region has 15 residues. Deletions cut 1 base from V and 2 bases from J, with 9 bases between. The CDR3 DNA follows: TGTGCCAGCAGTTTATTTGGGTTAACCTACAATGAGCAGTTCTTC. Protein sequence: CASSLFGLTYNEQFF.

As regards this clonotype: A single base separates this from a much larger clone, so it may be a read error. V gene TRBV7-2 combines with J gene TRBJ2-2; the D is unclear. Germline V CDR1 and CDR2: SGHTA, FQGNSA. V was trimmed by 0 bases and J by 4 bases, leaving 9 bases between them. CDR3 length: 15 amino acids. CDR3 region: CASSLALQSTGELFF. The DNA of the CDR3 is TGTGCCAGCAGCTTAGCACTCCAGAGCACCGGGGAGCTGTTTTTT.

A note on this clonotype: A much larger clone lies one base from this, so it may be a read error. The gene calls are TRBV29-1 and TRBJ2-2; D possibly corresponds to TRBD1 (6 bases). From germline, CDR1 is SQVTM and CDR2 ANQGSEA. The ends were cut back, 7 bases at V and 7 bases at J, with 10 bases in the middle. There are 11 residues in the CDR3. CDR3 protein: CSARGDGELFF. The CDR3 nucleotides read TGCAGCGCCAGGGGAGACGGGGAGCTGTTTTTT.

V is TRBV5-1 and J is TRBJ1-2; 7 bases are a match to TRBD1. Unmatched junction bases numbered 14, after V lost 4 bases and J lost 8 bases. The CDR3 is 15 residues long. CDR1 is SGHRS, CDR2 YFSETQ, per germline. The CDR3 DNA reads TGCGCCAGCAGCCGTGGGGACAGCCCGACGGAGGGCTACACCTTC. It is translated as CASSRGDSPTEGYTF.

The sample holds many counts of this clonotype. This rearrangement joins TRBV9 to TRBJ2-7; D possibly matches TRBD1 or TRBD2 (5 bases each). In germline, CDR1 is SGDLS, CDR2 YYNGEE. V gave up 4 bases and J gave up 6 bases, with 14 bases separating them. The CDR3 loop spans 13 amino acids. The CDR3 spells CASSPDVGAEQYF. CDR3 bases: TGTGCCAGCAGCCCCGACGTCGGGGCCGAGCAGTACTTC.

This clonotype has at least ten counts. V usage is TRBV20-1 and J usage is TRBJ2-5; either TRBD1 or TRBD2 may fit D (5 bases each). The CDR3 contains 14 residues. The V and J ends lost 0 bases and 0 bases respectively, with 8 bases between them. Germline V gene lookup returns CDR1 DFQATT and CDR2 SNEGSKA (reference sequence). The CDR3 sequence is CSARDGTDQETQYF. The CDR3 DNA sequence: TGCAGTGCTAGAGATGGGACCGACCAAGAGACCCAGTACTTC.

In its sample, this clonotype was seen many times. This chain joins TRBV6-5 and TRBJ2-3; 10 nucleotides line up with TRBD1. This CDR3 spans 16 amino acids. CDR1 and CDR2 (germline): MNHEY, SVGAGI. The V segment lost 2 bases and the J segment 1 base; nucleotides outside the gene matches: 3. DNA for the CDR3: TGTGCCAGCAGTTACGGACAGGGGGTCGGCACAGATACGCAGTATTTT. Amino acids: CASSYGQGVGTDTQYF.

This clonotype has ten or more counts. This chain links TRBV19 with TRBJ1-6, with D possibly matching TRBD1 (6 bases). Per germline, CDR1 LNHDA and CDR2 SQIVND (reference sequence). The CDR3 sequence is 15 residues long. V lost 3 bases and J 5 bases, leaving 11 bases between the germline ends. This CDR3 reads CASSISGADNSPLHF. CDR3 bases: TGTGCCAGTAGTATCTCGGGGGCGGATAATTCACCCCTCCACTTT.

There are many counts of this clonotype. The chain uses TRBV7-2 and TRBJ2-3, with a weak D call TRBD1 (6 bases). Trimming removed 2 bases from V and 6 bases from J, with 12 bases in between. CDR3 length: 14 residues. CDR1 is SGHTA and CDR2 is FQGNSA in the germline V gene. The CDR3 DNA is TGTGCCAGCAGCTTAATGACAGGCGGCGATACGCAGTATTTT. Its translation: CASSLMTGGDTQYF.

In the case of this clonotype: A much larger clone sits a single nucleotide away, making a read error possible. The chain uses TRBV29-1 and TRBJ2-2; 8 bases are shared with TRBD1. The V gene's germline CDR1 is SQVTM and CDR2 ANQGSEA. V shed 5 bases, J shed 4 bases, and the junction held 6 bases outside the gene matches. This CDR3 spans 14 amino acids. The chain's CDR3 is CSVPGGAATGELFF. The CDR3 DNA is TGCAGCGTTCCAGGGGGCGCAGCCACCGGGGAGCTGTTTTTT.

In this sample, this clonotype turned up many times. The chain links TRBV6-1 to TRBJ2-1, with a weak D call TRBD2 (6 bases). The germline V gene has CDR1 MNHNS and CDR2 SASEGT. V lost 8 bases and J lost 5, with 19 bases in between. There are 15 residues in the CDR3. CDR3 nucleotides: TGTGCCAGCGAGGCAGGGAGGTTTAATAACAATGAGCAGTTCTTC. As protein: CASEAGRFNNNEQFF.